The 10 T cell receptor beta chains below come from one sample, sequenced in a study of OX40 agonist ivuxolimab in advanced cancers. TCRdb's table, derived via immunoSEQ multiplex PCR, lists solely in-frame clones and lacks some. The table has roughly 70,000 clones, 75% to 90% seen once. The sequenced sample was CD4+ or CD8+ T cells sorted from blood, obtained in a trial of the OX40 agonist ivuxolimab. The receptors were gathered from an adult with an advanced solid tumor such as melanoma, head and neck, liver or kidney cancer.

The chain has TRBV7-9 and TRBJ1-1, with D unresolved. CDR1 SEHNR and CDR2 FQNEAQ come from the germline V gene (reference sequence). Trimming left V 1 base short and J 11 bases short, with 20 bases between. There are 15 residues in the CDR3. The CDR3 here is CASSLVPALTVGAFF. The CDR3 DNA is TGTGCCAGCAGCTTAGTTCCGGCCCTCACTGTCGGGGCTTTCTTT.

The rearrangement uses TRBV11-3 and TRBJ1-3; D ambiguous. This CDR3 comprises 13 residues. The germline V and J ends were trimmed by 4 bases and 0 bases, with 4 bases remaining between them. Germline CDR1 and CDR2: SGHNT and YENEEA. The CDR3 nucleotides read TGTGCCAGCAGCTCATCCTCTGGAAACACCATATATTTT. Amino acids: CASSSSSGNTIYF. Filled out from reference TRBV11-3 and TRBJ1-3, the complete variable domain reads EAGVVQSPRYKIIEKKQPVAFWCNPISGHNTLYWYLQNLGQGPELLIRYENEEAVDDSQLPKDRFSAERLKGVDSTLKIQPAELGDSAVYLCASSSSSGNTIYFGEGSWLTVV.

The V call is TRBV9, the J call TRBJ2-1; D is perhaps TRBD2 (6 bases). The CDR3 loop spans 15 amino acids. With 5 bases removed from V and 5 bases from J, the gap between germline ends came to 17 bases. Germline V gene data show CDR1 as SGDLS and CDR2 as YYNGEE. The CDR3, as DNA: TGTGCCAGCAGTCCCTCGGGAGATGTTAACAATGAGCAGTTCTTC. Protein: CASSPSGDVNNEQFF. Full variable domain (rest looked up from reference TRBV9 and TRBJ2-1): DSGVTQTPKHLITATGQRVTLRCSPRSGDLSVYWYQQSLDQGLQFLIQYYNGEERAKGNILERFSAQQFPDLHSELNLSSLELGDSALYFCASSPSGDVNNEQFFGPGTRLTVL.

The chain combines TRBV9 with TRBJ2-6; D might be TRBD2 (5 bases). Germline V lookup: CDR1 SGDLS, CDR2 YYNGEE. V gave up 4 bases and J gave up 2 bases, with 10 bases separating them. The CDR3 runs 15 residues. The CDR3 DNA follows: TGTGCCAGCAGCTTTGAGGGAGCTGGGGCCAACGTCCTGACTTTC. Its protein is CASSFEGAGANVLTF.

In this sample, this clone turned up a few times. The chain joins TRBV5-1 to TRBJ1-1, with D uncertain. CDR3 length equals 14 residues. The V end lost 5 bases, the J end lost 1 base, and 12 bases lay between the germline ends. Germline V CDR1 and CDR2: SGHRS, YFSETQ. This chain's CDR3 is CASRPSTGNTEAFF. The CDR3 DNA is TGCGCCAGCAGACCTTCGACGGGGAACACTGAAGCTTTCTTT. Full variable domain (remainder filled in from reference TRBV5-1 and TRBJ1-1): KAGVTQTPRYLIKTRGQQVTLSCSPISGHRSVSWYQQTPGQGLQFLFEYFSETQRNKGNFPGRFSGRQFSNSRSEMNVSTLELGDSALYLCASRPSTGNTEAFFGQGTRLTVV.

The chain employs TRBV6-1 and TRBJ2-5; the D gene is possibly TRBD2 (5 bases). V was pared by 2 bases and J by 1 base, with 11 bases between. Germline V gene sequence: CDR1 MNHNS, CDR2 SASEGT. The CDR3 sequence is 15 residues long. The CDR3 reads CASSESGTSQETQYF. The CDR3 bases are TGTGCCAGCAGTGAATCGGGAACCTCCCAAGAGACCCAGTACTTC.

This chain links TRBV20-1 with TRBJ1-1; D unresolved. Trimming removed 2 bases from V and 1 base from J, with 2 bases in between. The CDR3 totals 11 residues. Germline CDR1 and CDR2: DFQATT and SNEGSKA (reference sequence). Here the CDR3 DNA reads TGCAGTGCTAGACAGAACACTGAAGCTTTCTTT. It translates to CSARQNTEAFF.

This clone turned up a few times. This rearrangement joins TRBV29-1 to TRBJ1-5; possibly TRBD1 for D (5 bases). Per the germline V gene, CDR1 is SQVTM and CDR2 is ANQGSEA. Trimming removed 5 bases at V and 2 bases at J, with 10 bases between. The CDR3 spans 13 residues. The CDR3 loop reads CSVRQGGNQPQHF. CDR3 coding DNA: TGCAGCGTTCGCCAGGGTGGCAATCAGCCCCAGCATTTT.

This clone was seen more than once but under ten times. V and J are TRBV20-1 and TRBJ1-1, with D unresolved. Trimming removed 7 bases at V and 3 bases at J, with 9 bases between. The V gene's germline CDR1 is DFQATT and CDR2 SNEGSKA (reference sequence). The CDR3 is 11 amino acids. In DNA form, the CDR3 reads TGCAGTGAAGATAAGGACACTGAAGCTTTCTTT. This translates into CSEDKDTEAFF.

V is TRBV7-2 and J is TRBJ2-7; D may be TRBD1 (5 bases). Per the germline V gene, CDR1 is SGHTA and CDR2 is FQGNSA. V shed 2 bases and J shed 6 bases, with 20 bases lying between them. The CDR3 has 16 residues. The CDR3 sequence is CASSLSPGPGPVEQYF. For the CDR3, the DNA is TGTGCCAGCAGCTTATCCCCGGGCCCAGGGCCCGTCGAGCAGTACTTC.